These 26 T cell receptor beta chains were all obtained from the same sample, sequenced in a study of blood T cells in healthy people across ages. A second PCR, run for about 7 to 11 cycles, used a sample-barcoded 5' primer plus a J-beta primer mix. TCRdb processed the 5' RACE reads anew with MiXCR; each CDR3 protein has one entry. The repertoire has just under 900,000 distinct CDR3 sequences, 25% to 30% of them found once; the top ten carry around 15%. Sequencing input: blood. These receptors were taken from a woman at least 80 years old in good health.

This clonotype was detected once. A junction boundary mismatches the germline segment, possibly from a read error. This chain joins TRBV12-3 or TRBV12-4 and TRBJ2-2; 11 bases match TRBD2. This CDR3 has 18 amino acids. The CDR3 protein is CASRPSSGGARVTGERFF. CDR3 DNA: TGTGCCAGCAGGCCGAGTAGCGGGGGGGCCCGAGTGACCGGGGAGCGGTTTTTT.

There are many counts of this clonotype. This chain connects TRBV10-3 to TRBJ1-4; D unclear. Per germline, CDR1 ENHRY and CDR2 SYGVKD. CDR3 length equals 15 residues. The V and J ends lost 0 bases and 3 bases respectively, with 8 bases between them. This chain's CDR3 is CAISESGRPNEKLFF. As DNA, the CDR3 is TGTGCCATCAGTGAGTCCGGCAGGCCTAATGAAAAACTGTTTTTT.

This clonotype was seen a few times. The CDR3 loop reads CSVEASAGEKLFF. The CDR3 nucleotides read TGCAGCGTTGAGGCCAGCGCTGGTGAAAAACTGTTTTTT. This chain uses TRBV29-1 with TRBJ1-4; no firm D call. The CDR3 extends over 13 amino acids. V was pared by 3 bases and J by 7 bases, with 12 bases between. Looked up from germline, CDR1 is SQVTM and CDR2 is ANQGSEA.

The V call is TRBV30, the J call TRBJ1-5, with D perhaps matching TRBD1 (5 bases). CDR1 GTSNPN and CDR2 SVGIG come from the germline V gene (reference sequence). V was clipped by 3 bases and J by 9 bases, with 24 bases between them. The CDR3 has 16 residues. In DNA, the CDR3 is TGTGCCTGGAGCTTGGAGGGTAGGGGTAACGGACGGCCCCAGCATTTT. Its protein product is CAWSLEGRGNGRPQHF.

This rearrangement joins TRBV20-1 to TRBJ2-7; D is undetermined. Germline V gives CDR1 DFQATT, CDR2 SNEGSKA (reference sequence). This CDR3 comprises 14 residues. V lost 0 bases, J lost 0 bases, and 9 bases lay in between. Written as DNA, the CDR3 is TGCAGTGCTAGAGACAGGCCTAGCTCCTACGAGCAGTACTTC. Translating gives CSARDRPSSYEQYF.

The chain combines TRBV7-2 with TRBJ2-7; 9 positions match TRBD1. From germline, CDR1 is SGHTA and CDR2 FQGNSA. Trimming took 0 bases from V and 3 from J; bases not matched to a gene: 18. This CDR3 spans 20 amino acids. The CDR3 coding sequence is TGTGCCAGCAGCTTAGCTGATTACAGGGGGCTCGGGGCTAACAACTACGAGCAGTACTTC. Protein product: CASSLADYRGLGANNYEQYF.

This clonotype showed up many times. The chain employs TRBV20-1 and TRBJ2-5; 13 nucleotides match TRBD2. The CDR3 contains 15 residues. V lost 5 bases, J lost 0 bases, and 3 bases stayed unmatched. Per germline, CDR1 DFQATT and CDR2 SNEGSKA (reference sequence). The CDR3 protein is CSAGTSGVYQETQYF. DNA of the CDR3: TGCAGTGCTGGGACTAGCGGGGTGTACCAAGAGACCCAGTACTTC.

The CDR3 spells CAIKRESPYNEQFF. The CDR3 nucleotides are TGTGCCATCAAGAGGGAGAGTCCCTACAATGAGCAGTTCTTC. This rearrangement joins TRBV10-3 to TRBJ2-1; D perhaps matches TRBD2 (5 bases). This CDR3 spans 14 amino acids. Germline V gene lookup returns CDR1 ENHRY and CDR2 SYGVKD. V was clipped by 7 bases and J by 2 bases, with 12 bases between them.

To note about this clonotype: A clone one base away is much larger, so this may be a read error. This chain uses TRBV27 with TRBJ2-5; 7 positions match TRBD2. V lost 7 bases and J lost 6; bases outside the gene matches: 14. CDR1 and CDR2 from the germline V gene are MNHEY and SMNVEV (reference sequence). The CDR3 is made up of 15 amino acids. Written as DNA, the CDR3 is TGTGCCAGCAATTCCCCCGGGGGGAGAGGAAAGACCCAGTACTTC. As protein: CASNSPGGRGKTQYF.

The genes are TRBV6-6 and TRBJ2-5; 8 bases fit TRBD2. V dropped 6 bases and J dropped 5; count of bases not matched to a gene: 8. The CDR3 totals 14 residues. CDR1 and CDR2 (germline): MNHNY, SVGAGI (reference sequence). CDR3: CASRNGGAGETQYF. DNA for the CDR3: TGTGCCAGCAGGAACGGGGGGGCCGGTGAGACCCAGTACTTC.

CDR3 in DNA: TGTGCCAGCAACACGTATGCAGGGGGGGAGGATGGCTACACCTTC. This translates into CASNTYAGGEDGYTF. The V call is TRBV7-2, the J call TRBJ1-2; 7 bases are shared with TRBD1. Losses at the gene ends were 7 bases for V and 6 bases for J; bases not matched to a gene: 14. The CDR3 has 15 residues. Per germline, CDR1 SGHTA and CDR2 FQGNSA.

The table lists this clonotype with many counts. The chain combines TRBV15 with TRBJ2-7; 8 bases line up with TRBD1. This CDR3 spans 17 amino acids. The J segment lost 5 bases and the V segment lost 0 bases, leaving 12 bases of the junction unmatched. The V gene's germline CDR1 is LNHNV and CDR2 YYDKDF (reference sequence). This CDR3 reads CATSRDLEGTGLDEQYF. For the CDR3, the DNA is TGTGCCACCAGCAGAGATCTGGAAGGGACAGGACTTGACGAGCAGTACTTC.

Only a few counts were recorded for this clonotype. A much larger clone differs from this one at a single base, so this may be a read error. The chain is built from TRBV6-2 or TRBV6-3 and TRBJ2-7; TRBD2 might be the D (5 bases). The CDR3 sequence is 11 residues long. Germline CDR1 and CDR2: MNHEY and SVGEGT. V gave up 11 bases and J gave up 3 bases, with 11 bases separating them. The CDR3 coding sequence is TGTGCCGGCAACGCGGGCTACGAGCAGTACTTC. Amino acids: CAGNAGYEQYF.

J is TRBJ1-5 and V is TRBV7-2; D gene uncertain. V lost 0 bases and J 1 base, leaving 7 bases between the germline ends. The CDR3 is 15 residues long. Germline-derived CDR1 and CDR2 are SGHTA and FQGNSA. The CDR3 is CASSLAAQSNQPQHF. The CDR3 DNA follows: TGTGCCAGCAGCTTAGCCGCCCAGAGCAATCAGCCCCAGCATTTT.

Points on this clonotype: An end of the junction does not agree with germline; a read error may underlie this. The genes are TRBV5-1 and TRBJ2-1; TRBD1 matches 11 bases. The CDR3 consists of 14 residues. Germline-derived CDR1 and CDR2 are SGHRS and YFSETQ. The CDR3 here is CVSSRTGGIDEQFF. CDR3 DNA sequence: TGCGTCAGCAGCCGGACAGGGGGCATTGATGAGCAGTTCTTC.

The table lists this clonotype with many counts. This sequence joins TRBV6-6 and TRBJ1-2; 10 nucleotides line up with TRBD1. The CDR3 has 15 amino acids. Germline V gene lookup returns CDR1 MNHNY and CDR2 SVGAGI (reference sequence). V lost 6 bases, J lost 4 bases, and 8 bases stayed unmatched. The CDR3 is CASSLGQGLAYGYTF. The CDR3 nucleotides read TGTGCCAGCAGCCTGGGACAGGGGTTGGCCTATGGCTACACCTTC.

This clonotype occurred many times. V usage is TRBV12-3 or TRBV12-4 and J usage is TRBJ2-5, with unresolved D. Trimming removed 2 bases from V and 4 bases from J, with 14 bases in between. This CDR3 spans 15 amino acids. The CDR3 loop reads CASSLMSGGGETQYF. The CDR3, as DNA: TGTGCCAGCAGTTTAATGTCCGGCGGTGGAGAGACCCAGTACTTC.

The sample holds many counts of this clonotype. The V call is TRBV10-3, the J call TRBJ2-1, with D possibly being TRBD1 (6 bases). The V gene's germline CDR1 is ENHRY and CDR2 SYGVKD. With 8 bases removed from V and 3 bases from J, the gap between germline ends came to 14 bases. CDR3 size: 14 residues. CDR3 amino acids: CAIGRNRDYNEQFF. CDR3 DNA sequence: TGTGCCATCGGAAGGAACAGGGACTACAATGAGCAGTTCTTC.

This clonotype was recorded a few times. The genes are TRBV19 and TRBJ1-2; 7 bases map to TRBD1. Germline-derived CDR1 and CDR2 are LNHDA and SQIVND (reference sequence). The CDR3 has 12 amino acids. J lost 6 bases, V lost 9 bases, and 7 bases had no gene match. CDR3 sequence reads: CASQQGRHGYTF. DNA for the CDR3: TGTGCCAGCCAACAGGGGCGGCATGGCTACACCTTC.

This chain uses TRBV14 with TRBJ2-1, with TRBD2 identical over 14 bases. CDR1 and CDR2 (germline): SGHDN, FVKESK. After removal of 3 bases from V and 10 bases from J, the junction contained 11 bases not matched to a gene. This CDR3 has 17 residues. CDR3 in DNA: TGTGCCAGCAGCCAGGGTCCGGGACTAGCGGGAGACAGGGAGCAGTTCTTC. Its translation: CASSQGPGLAGDREQFF. Using reference TRBV14 and TRBJ2-1 for the parts outside the CDR3, the full variable domain is EAGVTQFPSHSVIEKGQTVTLRCDPISGHDNLYWYRRVMGKEIKFLLHFVKESKQDESGMPNNRFLAERTGGTYSTLKVQPAELEDSGVYFCASSQGPGLAGDREQFFGPGTRLTVL.

The V call is TRBV20-1, the J call TRBJ2-7, with TRBD2 matching 9 bases. V was clipped by 0 bases and J by 7 bases; unmatched bases: 13. Per germline, CDR1 DFQATT and CDR2 SNEGSKA (reference sequence). This CDR3 has 16 residues. The CDR3 here is CSARDLSSGAYNEQYF. The CDR3 nucleotides read TGCAGTGCTAGAGATCTATCTAGCGGGGCATACAATGAGCAGTACTTC.

V usage is TRBV20-1 and J usage is TRBJ1-5; D is uncertain. The ends were cut back, 3 bases at V and 0 bases at J, with 12 bases in the middle. Germline values: CDR1 DFQATT, CDR2 SNEGSKA (reference sequence). The CDR3 runs to 15 residues. The CDR3 sequence: CSARADPNSNQPQHF. CDR3 sequence (DNA): TGCAGTGCTAGGGCGGATCCTAATAGCAATCAGCCCCAGCATTTT.

This sequence joins TRBV6-1 and TRBJ1-4; 7 bases fit TRBD1. Per germline, CDR1 MNHNS and CDR2 SASEGT. Germline trimming cut 0 bases from V and 3 bases from J; bases unmatched to any gene: 16. There are 20 residues in the CDR3. The CDR3: CASSEAKVLTGLFSNEKLFF. The CDR3 coding sequence is TGTGCCAGCAGTGAAGCGAAAGTCCTGACAGGGCTGTTCTCTAATGAAAAACTGTTTTTT.

This clonotype was counted many times. The chain employs TRBV27 and TRBJ2-7, with 8 bases aligning to TRBD1. The CDR3 has 15 residues. The germline CDR1 and CDR2 sequences are MNHEY and SMNVEV (reference sequence). The ends lost 7 bases at V and 2 bases at J; junction bases unmatched: 10. The CDR3 DNA reads as TGTGCCAGCACCCCCTTGGACAGGGACGCCTACGAGCAGTACTTC. Amino acid sequence: CASTPLDRDAYEQYF.

This clonotype has just a few counts. This chain joins TRBV28 and TRBJ2-1, with D possibly being TRBD1 (5 bases). The CDR3 is made up of 12 amino acids. Germline V lookup: CDR1 MDHEN, CDR2 SYDVKM. Trimming removed 4 bases from V and 9 bases from J, with 10 bases in between. CDR3 residues: CASSWGPVEQFF. As DNA, the CDR3 is TGTGCCAGCAGTTGGGGCCCGGTTGAGCAGTTCTTC. The full variable domain, completed using reference TRBV28 and TRBJ2-1, is DVKVTQSSRYLVKRTGEKVFLECVQDMDHENMFWYRQDPGLGLRLIYFSYDVKMKEKGDIPEGYSVSREKKERFSLILESASTNQTSMYLCASSWGPVEQFFGPGTRLTVL.

This clonotype has ten or more counts. This sequence joins TRBV6-2 or TRBV6-3 and TRBJ2-3, with TRBD2 as a possible D gene (5 bases). Germline V lookup: CDR1 MNHEY, CDR2 SVGEGT. CDR3 length equals 17 residues. V lost 5 bases, J lost 0 bases, and 18 bases lay in between. The CDR3 DNA reads as TGTGCCAGCAGTGTAGAGAGGCTAGCCCGGAGCACAGATACGCAGTATTTT. It specifies CASSVERLARSTDTQYF.